This TCR beta chain was recovered during a study of shared clonotypes between healthy human individuals. It was into CD45RA+ naive and CD45RA-negative memory subsets that the CD4+ cells were split. Of note for this clone: Other DNA sequences within the sample encode an identical CDR3.

The authors split each subset's genomic DNA evenly across several immunoSEQ plates. Produced via immunoSEQ multiplex PCR; TCRdb's table is partial and in-frame only. The data hold some 2,000,000 clones, with over 85% observed a single time. V was pared by 2 bases and J by 4 bases, with 10 bases between. Germline CDR1 and CDR2: SGHRS and YFSETQ. CDR3 size: 13 residues. The sequencing sample was made of naive CD4+ T cells sorted from blood. Subset given: CD45RA+ positively selected. This clonotype was sampled from a young man in good health. The rearrangement links TRBV5-1 to TRBJ2-7; no firm D call. This chain's CDR3 is CASSFTGPYEQYF. As DNA, the CDR3 is TGCGCCAGCAGCTTTACCGGGCCATACGAGCAGTACTTC.